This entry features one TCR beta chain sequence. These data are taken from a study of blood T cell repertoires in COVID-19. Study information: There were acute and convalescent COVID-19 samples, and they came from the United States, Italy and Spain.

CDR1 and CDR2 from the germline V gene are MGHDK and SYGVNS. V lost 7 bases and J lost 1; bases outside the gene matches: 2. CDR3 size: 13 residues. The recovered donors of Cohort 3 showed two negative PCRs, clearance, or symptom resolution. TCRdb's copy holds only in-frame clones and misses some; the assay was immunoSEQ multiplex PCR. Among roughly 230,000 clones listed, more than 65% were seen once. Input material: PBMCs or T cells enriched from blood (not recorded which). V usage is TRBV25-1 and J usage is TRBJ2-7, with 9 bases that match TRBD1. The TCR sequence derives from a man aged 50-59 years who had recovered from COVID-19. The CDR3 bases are TGTGCCAGCACGGGACAGGGTTCCTACGAGCAGTACTTC. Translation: CASTGQGSYEQYF.